A selection of T cell receptor beta chains follows, all from one sample in a study of T cells in localized non-small cell lung cancer. Method: immunoSEQ multiplex PCR; TCRdb's copy keeps in-frame clones and lacks some. The profile shows under 25,000 clones, approximately 86% of them singletons. The source was PBMCs, collected before any cancer treatment. The source of these receptors is a man between 35 and 75 years old with stage II squamous cell lung carcinoma. Each CDR3 is given with its conserved first and last residue. A D gene is named only where the DNA matches it firmly. Some rows mark clone size as missing; the rest say once, few, many or name a class of expanded clone.

>TRBV2|TRBD2|NA|TRBJ2-7
CASRPGGPEQYF
TGTGCCAGCAGACCGGGGGGGCCTGAGCAGTACTTC
>TRBV28|NA|NA|TRBJ2-1
CASRSATSYNEQFF
TGTGCCAGCCGTAGCGCGACGTCCTACAATGAGCAGTTCTTC
>TRBV11-2|TRBD2|NA|TRBJ2-7
CASSLKLAERGVSYEQYF
TGTGCCAGCAGCTTAAAGCTCGCCGAGCGGGGGGTCTCCTACGAGCAGTACTTC
>TRBV15|NA|NA|TRBJ1-4
CATSRDYGTNEKLFF
TGTGCCACCAGCAGAGATTATGGGACCAATGAAAAACTGTTTTTT
>TRBV9|NA|NA|TRBJ1-1
CASSVDVGGDTEAFF
TGTGCCAGCAGCGTCGATGTGGGGGGCGACACTGAAGCTTTCTTT
>TRBV5-1|TRBD2|NA|TRBJ2-3
CASSLRGGSTDTQYF
TGCGCCAGCAGCTTACGCGGGGGGAGCACAGATACGCAGTATTTT
>TRBV5-5|TRBD1|NA|TRBJ1-6
CASSKQGSYNSPLHF
TGTGCCAGCAGCAAACAGGGGTCCTATAATTCACCCCTCCACTTT
>TRBV29-1|TRBD1|once|TRBJ2-1
CSVDRDRGNEQFF
TGCAGCGTGGACCGGGACAGGGGTAATGAGCAGTTCTTC
>TRBV2|NA|NA|TRBJ2-2
CASSEQTGGAGELFF
TGTGCCAGCAGTGAGCAAACAGGGGGGGCCGGGGAGCTGTTTTTT
>TRBV18|TRBD1|medium-sized|TRBJ1-1
CASSPPGGQGQKAFF
TGTGCCAGCTCACCACCGGGGGGACAGGGGCAAAAGGCTTTCTTT
>TRBV2|NA|once|TRBJ1-5
CASSDEQGANQPQHF
TGTGCCAGCAGTGATGAGCAGGGTGCCAATCAGCCCCAGCATTTT
>TRBV2|TRBD1|few|TRBJ1-6
CASSPDRFNSPLHF
TGTGCCAGCAGTCCGGACAGGTTTAATTCACCCCTCCACTTT
>TRBV6-1|NA|NA|TRBJ1-1
CASSYMDSRAFF
TGTGCCAGCAGTTATATGGACAGTAGAGCTTTCTTT
>TRBV2|TRBD2|once|TRBJ2-3
CASSEKLAGGLPTDTQYF
TGTGCCAGCAGTGAAAAGCTAGCGGGAGGGCTACCCACGGATACGCAGTATTTT
>TRBV19|NA|NA|TRBJ2-1
CASSIRGPYNEQFF
TGTGCCAGTAGTATAAGGGGACCCTACAATGAGCAGTTCTTC
>TRBV30|TRBD2|NA|TRBJ2-6
CACRPGTFSGTLRGGSGANVLTF
TGTGCCTGCCGACCCGGGACCTTTAGCGGGACCCTCCGAGGTGGCTCTGGGGCCAACGTCCTGACTTTC
>TRBV27|NA|large|TRBJ1-1
CASEKDGNGNTEAFF
TGTGCCAGCGAGAAGGACGGGAATGGCAACACTGAAGCTTTCTTT
>TRBV27|TRBD2|large|TRBJ2-1
CASSSTSEDEQFF
TGTGCCAGCAGTTCCACTAGCGAGGATGAGCAGTTCTTC
>TRBV7-2|NA|NA|TRBJ2-5
CASSLVPGQTQYF
TGTGCCAGCAGCTTAGTCCCCGGGCAGACCCAGTACTTC
>TRBV6-5|TRBD2|NA|TRBJ2-1
CASRILAGGKNEQFF
TGTGCCAGCAGGATACTAGCGGGGGGCAAAAATGAGCAGTTCTTC
>TRBV5-1|NA|NA|TRBJ2-5
CASSLNVQETQYF
TGCGCCAGCAGCTTGAACGTCCAAGAGACCCAGTACTTC
>TRBV29-1|NA|NA|TRBJ2-1
CSASGSGNEQFF
TGCAGCGCCTCCGGGAGTGGCAATGAGCAGTTCTTC
>TRBV18|NA|NA|TRBJ2-3
CASSPSVYRAQYF
TGTGCCAGCTCACCATCAGTATATCGTGCGCAGTATTTT
>TRBV27|TRBD2|NA|TRBJ2-5
CASSPLGGGYQETQYF
TGTGCCAGCAGCCCGCTCGGGGGGGGATACCAAGAGACCCAGTACTTC